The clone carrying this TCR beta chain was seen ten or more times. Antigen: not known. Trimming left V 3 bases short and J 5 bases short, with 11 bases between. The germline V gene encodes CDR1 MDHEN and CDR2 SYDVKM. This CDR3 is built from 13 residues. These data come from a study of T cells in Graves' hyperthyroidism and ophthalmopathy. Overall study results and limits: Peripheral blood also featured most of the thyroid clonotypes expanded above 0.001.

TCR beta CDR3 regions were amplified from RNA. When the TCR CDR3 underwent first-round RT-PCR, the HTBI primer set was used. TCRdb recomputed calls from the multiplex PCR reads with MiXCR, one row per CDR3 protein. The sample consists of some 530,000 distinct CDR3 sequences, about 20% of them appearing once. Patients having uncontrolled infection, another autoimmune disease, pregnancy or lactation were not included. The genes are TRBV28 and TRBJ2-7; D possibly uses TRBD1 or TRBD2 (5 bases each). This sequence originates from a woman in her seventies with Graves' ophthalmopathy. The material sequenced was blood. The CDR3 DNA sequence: TGTGCCAGCAGTTTGATCTGGGACCACGAGCAGTACTTC. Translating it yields CASSLIWDHEQYF.